The entry that follows covers one T cell receptor (beta chain) sequence. This entry comes from a study of T-cell memory formation after mild COVID-19. Germline V gene data show CDR1 as MGHRA and CDR2 as YSYEKL. Trimming left V 2 bases short and J 2 bases short, with 13 bases between. The CDR3 is 16 residues long. TCRdb itself ran the 5' RACE reads through MiXCR, one entry per CDR3 protein. The table records approximately 570,000 distinct CDR3 sequences, under 20% of them present only once. This sequence originates from an adult woman who had mild COVID-19 (a few samples of this study predate the infection). Cell type and time point are not known. The material sequenced was PBMCs or a T cell subset sorted from them (not recorded which). The gene calls are TRBV4-1 and TRBJ1-5; D possibly corresponds to TRBD1 (5 bases). This CDR3 reads CASSQQVMGGNQPQHF. The CDR3 nucleotides are TGCGCCAGCAGCCAACAGGTTATGGGGGGCAATCAGCCCCAGCATTTT.